This passage covers 25 T cell receptor beta chains from one sample sequenced in a study of blood T cell repertoires in COVID-19. Repertoires were generated with immunoSEQ multiplex PCR, while TCRdb's copy carries only in-frame clones and drops some. The table records tens of thousands of clones, 80% to 90% of them present only once. The source material was peripheral blood. Receptors were obtained from a man aged 50 or older with active COVID-19.

This clone was found a few times. This chain links TRBV5-6 with TRBJ2-7; 10 bases fit TRBD2. The CDR3 is made up of 14 amino acids. CDR1 is SGHDT, CDR2 YYEEEE, per germline. V shed 4 bases and J 3 bases; nucleotides not matched to a gene: 4. CDR3: CASSTSSGSYEQYF. CDR3 in DNA: TGTGCCAGCAGCACGTCTAGCGGGAGCTACGAGCAGTACTTC.

V gene TRBV5-1 combines with J gene TRBJ2-2, with D tentatively TRBD2 (7 bases). Trimming took off 0 bases at V and 4 bases at J, with 10 bases between the two ends. The germline gives CDR1 SGHRS, CDR2 YFSETQ. The CDR3 is made up of 15 amino acids. The CDR3 loop reads CASSLGGGPTGELFF. The CDR3 DNA reads as TGCGCCAGCAGCTTGGGGGGGGGCCCCACCGGGGAGCTGTTTTTT.

The chain couples TRBV18 to TRBJ1-1; 11 positions agree with TRBD1. Germline CDR1 and CDR2: KGHSH and LQKENI. The CDR3 extends over 17 amino acids. With 6 bases clipped from V and 0 bases from J, the junction kept 9 bases outside the gene matches. The CDR3 DNA reads as TGTGCCAGCTCGATCCAGGGACAGGGGGGCTTGAACACTGAAGCTTTCTTT. As protein: CASSIQGQGGLNTEAFF.

This chain uses TRBV15 with TRBJ1-5, with 8 positions matching TRBD1. Trimming at V came to 3 bases and at J to 1 base, leaving 2 bases not matched to a gene. The CDR3 extends over 15 amino acids. The V gene's germline CDR1 is LNHNV and CDR2 YYDKDF (reference sequence). This CDR3 reads CATSRTGESNQPQHF. The DNA for the CDR3 is TGTGCCACCAGCAGGACAGGGGAGAGCAATCAGCCCCAGCATTTT.

This chain joins TRBV11-3 and TRBJ1-2; the D is unclear. Deletions cut 8 bases from V and 13 bases from J, with 23 bases between. Looked up from germline, CDR1 is SGHNT and CDR2 is YENEEA. The CDR3 runs 13 residues. CDR3 nucleotides: TGTGCCAGCGCCACCCCTATTCGAACCCCAATCACCTTC. Encoded protein: CASATPIRTPITF. Together with reference TRBV11-3 and TRBJ1-2, the CDR3 gives the full variable domain: EAGVVQSPRYKIIEKKQPVAFWCNPISGHNTLYWYLQNLGQGPELLIRYENEEAVDDSQLPKDRFSAERLKGVDSTLKIQPAELGDSAVYLCASATPIRTPITFGSGTRLTVV.

This chain links TRBV5-1 with TRBJ2-6; D is unclear. V gave up 0 bases and J gave up 1 base, with 11 bases separating them. This CDR3 spans 17 amino acids. Germline V CDR1 and CDR2: SGHRS, YFSETQ. CDR3 DNA: TGCGCCAGCAGCTTGGATCATACGGGTTCTGGGGCCAACGTCCTGACTTTC. Protein sequence: CASSLDHTGSGANVLTF.

J is TRBJ2-7 and V is TRBV19, with 8 bases identical to TRBD1. Germline CDR1 LNHDA, CDR2 SQIVND (reference sequence). CDR3 length: 14 residues. The ends lost 5 bases at V and 2 bases at J; junction bases unmatched: 5. Written as DNA, the CDR3 is TGTGCCAGTAGTTTGTCCAGGGGGCCCTACGAGCAGTACTTC. Its translation: CASSLSRGPYEQYF.

This chain uses TRBV7-9 with TRBJ1-1, with D hard to call. The CDR3 spans 15 residues. The germline gives CDR1 SEHNR, CDR2 FQNEAQ (reference sequence). Trimming pared 5 bases from V and 1 base from J, leaving 14 bases between. CDR3 nucleotide sequence: TGTGCCAGCAGCCCCCTTACGACACCGAACACTGAAGCTTTCTTT. It yields the protein CASSPLTTPNTEAFF.

The chain is built from TRBV6-4 and TRBJ2-1, with 9 nucleotides matching TRBD1. The CDR3 spans 15 residues. Germline V CDR1 and CDR2: MRHNA, SNTAGT. J was trimmed by 9 bases and V by 4 bases; bases with no gene match: 10. CDR3 in amino acids: CASSVLPGQGLEQFF. For the CDR3, the DNA is TGTGCCAGCAGTGTCCTGCCGGGACAGGGACTTGAGCAGTTCTTC.

This chain links TRBV6-2 or TRBV6-3 with TRBJ1-1, with 10 bases matching TRBD1. The germline gives CDR1 MNHEY, CDR2 SVGEGT. The CDR3 has 15 residues. Losses at the gene ends were 5 bases for V and 3 bases for J; bases not matched to a gene: 6. The CDR3 DNA reads as TGTGCCAGCAGTAAATGGACAGGGGGGGACACTGAAGCTTTCTTT. This encodes CASSKWTGGDTEAFF.

This clone was detected only once. The chain recombines TRBV5-3 with TRBJ2-1, with 9 bases identical to TRBD2. TRBV5-3 is flagged as an ORF with uncertain function. CDR3 length equals 16 residues. After removal of 5 bases from V and 6 bases from J, the junction contained 12 bases not matched to a gene. In nucleotides, the CDR3 is TGTGCCAGAAGAACAATAACCGGGACTAGCTTCAATGAGCAGTTCTTC. Translated: CARRTITGTSFNEQFF.

The V gene is TRBV2, the J gene TRBJ2-1; 10 nucleotides line up with TRBD2. Germline values: CDR1 SNHLY, CDR2 FYNNEI. This CDR3 is 14 amino acids long. Losses at the gene ends were 5 bases for V and 9 bases for J; bases not matched to a gene: 7. The CDR3: CASSPTSGVFEQFF. The CDR3 DNA reads as TGTGCCAGCAGTCCAACTAGCGGGGTATTTGAGCAGTTCTTC.

The rearrangement uses TRBV29-1 and TRBJ2-3; the match to TRBD1 covers 10 bases. This CDR3 comprises 13 residues. Per germline, CDR1 SQVTM and CDR2 ANQGSEA. With 7 bases clipped from V and 6 bases from J, the junction kept 7 bases outside the gene matches. For the CDR3, the DNA is TGCAGCGCTAGGACAGGGGGTATGGATACGCAGTATTTT. Protein product: CSARTGGMDTQYF.

This chain uses TRBV5-8 with TRBJ1-6, with D hard to call. The ends were cut back, 1 base at V and 7 bases at J, with 9 bases in the middle. This CDR3 has 14 amino acids. Germline V lookup: CDR1 SGHTS, CDR2 YDEGEE. For the CDR3, the DNA is TGTGCCAGCAGCTTGCGGCAGGTGAATTCACCCCTCCACTTT. Amino acids: CASSLRQVNSPLHF.

The sample holds one count of this clone. The genes are TRBV5-1 and TRBJ1-1, with a possible D match to TRBD1 (6 bases). This CDR3 is built from 15 residues. Between the trimmed V and J ends, which lost 0 bases and 5 bases, there was a span of 14 bases. CDR1 is SGHRS, CDR2 YFSETQ, per germline. CDR3: CASSLGVGALTEAFF. CDR3 sequence (DNA): TGCGCCAGCAGCTTGGGCGTGGGGGCGCTTACTGAAGCTTTCTTT.

The chain combines TRBV7-9 with TRBJ2-3; 11 nucleotides match TRBD2. The CDR3 runs to 16 residues. The J segment lost 0 bases and the V segment lost 5 bases, leaving 4 bases of the junction unmatched. Germline values: CDR1 SEHNR, CDR2 FQNEAQ (reference sequence). Here the CDR3 reads CASSRRLAGSTDTQYF. Written as DNA, the CDR3 is TGTGCCAGCAGCCGGCGACTAGCGGGGAGCACAGATACGCAGTATTTT. The entire variable domain, with the rest obtained from reference TRBV7-9 and TRBJ2-3, is as follows: DTGVSQNPRHKITKRGQNVTFRCDPISEHNRLYWYRQTLGQGPEFLTYFQNEAQLEKSRLLSDRFSAERPKGSFSTLEIQRTEQGDSAMYLCASSRRLAGSTDTQYFGPGTRLTVL.

This clone was detected once. V usage is TRBV5-6 and J usage is TRBJ1-6, with 11 nucleotides matching TRBD1. The germline V gene encodes CDR1 SGHDT and CDR2 YYEEEE. The CDR3 runs to 14 residues. V lost 4 bases to trimming and J lost 9 bases; unmatched junction nucleotides: 3. CDR3 coding DNA: TGTGCCAGCAGCCCAGGACAGGGGGCTTCACCCCTCCACTTT. Residues: CASSPGQGASPLHF.

The chain recombines TRBV6-2 or TRBV6-3 with TRBJ2-1, with TRBD2 matching 14 bases. CDR1 and CDR2 from the germline V gene are MNHEY and SVGEGT. The CDR3 is made up of 15 amino acids. V lost 6 bases to trimming and J lost 13 bases; unmatched junction nucleotides: 11. The CDR3 is CASSGTSGSIMDQFF. The CDR3, as DNA: TGTGCCAGCAGCGGGACTAGCGGGAGCATTATGGATCAGTTCTTC.

The V call is TRBV5-1, the J call TRBJ2-7; 11 bases agree with TRBD1. Germline loops: CDR1 SGHRS, CDR2 YFSETQ. With 3 bases clipped from V and 6 bases from J, the junction kept 8 bases outside the gene matches. The CDR3 sequence is 15 residues long. The CDR3 sequence: CASSSMDRGLGEQYF. CDR3 sequence (DNA): TGCGCCAGCAGCTCCATGGACAGGGGGCTGGGCGAGCAGTACTTC.

V usage is TRBV5-6 and J usage is TRBJ2-3, with D unresolved. The CDR3 is made up of 16 amino acids. In germline, CDR1 is SGHDT, CDR2 YYEEEE. Trimming removed 6 bases at V and 11 bases at J, with 28 bases between. The CDR3 region is CASTPTPLRPFEGQYF. The CDR3 coding sequence is TGTGCCAGCACCCCGACACCGCTTAGGCCTTTTGAAGGGCAGTATTTT.

The V and J genes are TRBV5-1 and TRBJ2-5; possibly TRBD2 for D (7 bases). The CDR3 covers 16 residues. The V end lost 1 base, the J end lost 5 bases, and 18 bases lay between the germline ends. Germline V gene lookup returns CDR1 SGHRS and CDR2 YFSETQ. The CDR3 bases are TGCGCCAGCAGCTTGTTGGGGGGGCTTGTGATGGAGACCCAGTACTTC. Its protein product is CASSLLGGLVMETQYF.

The rearrangement links TRBV6-2 or TRBV6-3 to TRBJ1-6; D perhaps matches TRBD1 (6 bases). The V end was cut by 6 bases, the J end by 6 bases, with 18 bases between. Germline loops: CDR1 MNHEY, CDR2 SVGEGT. The CDR3 runs 16 residues. The CDR3 DNA is TGTGCCAGCAGCCACGCGGTAGGGACAAGTAATTCACCCCTCCACTTT. Translated: CASSHAVGTSNSPLHF.

The gene calls are TRBV7-2 and TRBJ1-2, with TRBD1 matching 10 bases. In germline, CDR1 is SGHTA, CDR2 FQGNSA. The CDR3 covers 19 residues. The V segment lost 3 bases and the J segment 0 bases; nucleotides outside the gene matches: 13. The DNA of the CDR3 is TGTGCCAGCAGCTTCACTCATTCGGGGACAGGGGTAGCTAACTATGGCTACACCTTC. Its translation: CASSFTHSGTGVANYGYTF.

This CDR3 reads CASTLVGAPGANVLTF. For the CDR3, the DNA is TGTGCCAGTACCCTAGTGGGGGCCCCTGGGGCCAACGTCCTGACTTTC. The chain has TRBV19 and TRBJ2-6; tentative D call: TRBD1 (6 bases). The germline V gene encodes CDR1 LNHDA and CDR2 SQIVND (reference sequence). The CDR3 has 16 amino acids. The V gene lost 7 bases and the J gene lost 2 bases, with 15 bases spanning the gap.

CDR3 nucleotides: TGTGCCAGTGGTCGAGGGTCGGCTAAGGACACCGGGGAGCTGTTTTTT. Amino acid sequence: CASGRGSAKDTGELFF. The rearrangement uses TRBV19 and TRBJ2-2; perhaps TRBD2 as D (5 bases). The CDR3 is 16 residues long. The ends were cut back, 8 bases at V and 3 bases at J, with 19 bases in the middle. The germline gives CDR1 LNHDA, CDR2 SQIVND (reference sequence).